These 9 T cell receptor beta chains were sequenced from one sample in a study of cytomegalovirus exposure and HLA in healthy donors. PCR involved 60 Vbeta and 13 Jbeta primers. The protocol was immunoSEQ multiplex PCR, while the TCRdb copy is restricted to in-frame clones and leaves out a portion. The sample records under 150,000 clones, roughly 60% being singletons. The sequenced sample consisted of PBMCs. Receptors originate from a man between 35 and 55 years old in good health and CMV-seropositive.

The chain carries TRBV27 and TRBJ2-7; weak D call: TRBD2 (6 bases). This CDR3 has 14 residues. CDR1 is MNHEY and CDR2 is SMNVEV in the germline V gene (reference sequence). The V end was cut by 3 bases, the J end by 3 bases, with 12 bases between. CDR3 loop: CASSFAGPNYEQYF. The CDR3 nucleotides read TGTGCCAGCAGTTTTGCGGGACCTAACTACGAGCAGTACTTC.

On this clone itself: One end of the junction does not line up with germline, which may come from a read error. The chain uses TRBV29-1 and TRBJ2-5, with 11 positions matching TRBD1. The CDR3 is 14 residues long. Germline values: CDR1 SQVTM, CDR2 ANQGSEA. The CDR3 protein is CSVEGTGGGETQYF. In DNA form, the CDR3 reads TGCAGCGTAGAAGGGACAGGGGGTGGAGAGACCCAGTACTTC.

The V and J genes are TRBV7-2 and TRBJ2-1, with D possibly matching TRBD1 (6 bases). Looked up from germline, CDR1 is SGHTA and CDR2 is FQGNSA. The ends were cut back, 3 bases at V and 0 bases at J, with 9 bases in the middle. There are 15 residues in the CDR3. CDR3: CASSFRTVSYNEQFF. The CDR3 DNA reads as TGTGCCAGCAGCTTTCGGACAGTCTCCTACAATGAGCAGTTCTTC.

The chain links TRBV6-6 to TRBJ2-2; 7 nucleotides match TRBD1. Germline V lookup: CDR1 MNHNY, CDR2 SVGAGI (reference sequence). The CDR3 is 12 amino acids. V lost 5 bases to trimming and J lost 13 bases; unmatched junction nucleotides: 7. The CDR3 loop is CASSPQGLGLFF. DNA of the CDR3: TGTGCCAGCAGTCCACAGGGGTTGGGGCTGTTTTTT.

The V call is TRBV19, the J call TRBJ2-1, with 7 positions matching TRBD2. Germline lookup yields CDR1 LNHDA and CDR2 SQIVND (reference sequence). This CDR3 region has 15 residues. V lost 3 bases to trimming and J lost 3 bases; unmatched junction nucleotides: 5. The chain's CDR3 is CASSISSGFYNEQFF. CDR3 nucleotides: TGTGCCAGTAGTATCTCTAGCGGATTCTACAATGAGCAGTTCTTC.

The chain recombines TRBV5-4 with TRBJ2-7; D is undetermined. V gave up 4 bases and J gave up 6 bases, with 11 bases separating them. Germline V gene lookup returns CDR1 SGHNT and CDR2 YYREEE (reference sequence). This CDR3 spans 12 amino acids. The CDR3 nucleotides are TGTGCCAGCAGCCACGCGAACCGCGAGCAGTACTTC. It codes for CASSHANREQYF.

The rearrangement links TRBV6-5 to TRBJ2-5, with TRBD2 identical over 8 bases. V was pared by 2 bases and J by 0 bases, with 5 bases of the junction left unmatched. CDR1 and CDR2 (germline): MNHEY, SVGAGI. The CDR3 has 16 amino acids. CDR3 coding DNA: TGTGCCAGCAGTTACGGTCGGGGGGGTAACCAAGAGACCCAGTACTTC. It codes for CASSYGRGGNQETQYF.

This clone was picked up a small number of times. The chain has TRBV10-1 and TRBJ1-6; D call uncertain. V lost 3 bases to trimming and J lost 5 bases, with 2 bases between them. Germline V gene data show CDR1 as WNHNN and CDR2 as SYGVQD (reference sequence). The CDR3 contains 12 residues. CDR3 sequence: CASSDNNSPLHF. In DNA, the CDR3 is TGCGCCAGCAGTGACAATAATTCACCCCTCCACTTT.

The chain couples TRBV6-1 to TRBJ2-5; TRBD2 is a possible D gene (6 bases). TRBJ2-7 matches the DNA end more closely, so the J call is doubtful. Germline V gene data show CDR1 as MNHNS and CDR2 as SASEGT. The CDR3 consists of 14 residues. CDR3: CASTPGDRGYEQYF. The DNA of the CDR3 is TGTGCCAGCACTCCGGGGGATCGGGGATACGAGCAGTACTTC.